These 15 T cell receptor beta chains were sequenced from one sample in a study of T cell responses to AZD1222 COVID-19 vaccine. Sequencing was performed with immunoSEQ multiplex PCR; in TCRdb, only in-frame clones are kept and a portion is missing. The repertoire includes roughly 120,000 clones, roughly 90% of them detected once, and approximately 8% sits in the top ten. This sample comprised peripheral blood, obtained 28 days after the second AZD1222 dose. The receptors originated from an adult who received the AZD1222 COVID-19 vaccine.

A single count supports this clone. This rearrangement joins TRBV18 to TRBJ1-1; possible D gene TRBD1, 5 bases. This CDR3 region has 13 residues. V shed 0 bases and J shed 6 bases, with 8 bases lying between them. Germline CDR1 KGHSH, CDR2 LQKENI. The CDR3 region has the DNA TGTGCCAGCTCACCACCCGGGGGGGCTGAAGCTTTCTTT. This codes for CASSPPGGAEAFF.

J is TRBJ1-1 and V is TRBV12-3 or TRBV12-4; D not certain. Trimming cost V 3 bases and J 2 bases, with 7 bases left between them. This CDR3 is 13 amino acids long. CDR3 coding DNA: TGTGCCAGCAGTTTTAACGGAAACACTGAAGCTTTCTTT. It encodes CASSFNGNTEAFF.

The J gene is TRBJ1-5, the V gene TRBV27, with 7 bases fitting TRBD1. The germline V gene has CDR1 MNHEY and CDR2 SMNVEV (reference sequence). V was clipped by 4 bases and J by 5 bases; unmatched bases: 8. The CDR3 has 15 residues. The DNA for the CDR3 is TGTGCCAGCAGTTCTGGACAGGTTCCGGATCAGCCCCAGCATTTT. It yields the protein CASSSGQVPDQPQHF.

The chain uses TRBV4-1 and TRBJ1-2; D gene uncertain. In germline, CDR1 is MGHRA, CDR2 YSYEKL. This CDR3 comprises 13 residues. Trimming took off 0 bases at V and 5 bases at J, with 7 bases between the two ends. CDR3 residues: CASSQDYDYGYTF. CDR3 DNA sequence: TGCGCCAGCAGCCAAGACTATGATTATGGCTACACCTTC.

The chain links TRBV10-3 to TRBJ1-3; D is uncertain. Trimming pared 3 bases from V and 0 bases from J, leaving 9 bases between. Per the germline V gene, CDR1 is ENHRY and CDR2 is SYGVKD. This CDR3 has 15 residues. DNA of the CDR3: TGTGCCATCAGTGATGCGGGTTACTCTGGAAACACCATATATTTT. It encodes CAISDAGYSGNTIYF.

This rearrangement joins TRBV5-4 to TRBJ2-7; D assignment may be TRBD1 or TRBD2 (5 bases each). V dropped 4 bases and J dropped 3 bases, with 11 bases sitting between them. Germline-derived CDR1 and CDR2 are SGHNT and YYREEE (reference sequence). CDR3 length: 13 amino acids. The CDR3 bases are TGTGCCAGCAGCGACCGGGACGGCTACGAGCAGTACTTC. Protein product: CASSDRDGYEQYF.

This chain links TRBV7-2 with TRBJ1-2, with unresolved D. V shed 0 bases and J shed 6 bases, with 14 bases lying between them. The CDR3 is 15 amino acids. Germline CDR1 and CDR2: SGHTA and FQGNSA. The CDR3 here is CASSLAGFGSHGYTF. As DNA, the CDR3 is TGTGCCAGCAGCTTAGCAGGGTTCGGTAGCCATGGCTACACCTTC.

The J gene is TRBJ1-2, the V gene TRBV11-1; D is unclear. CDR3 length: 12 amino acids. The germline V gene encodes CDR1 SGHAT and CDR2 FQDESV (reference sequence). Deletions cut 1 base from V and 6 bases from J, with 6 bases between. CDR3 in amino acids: CASSLDGHGYTF. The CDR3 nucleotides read TGTGCCAGCAGCTTAGATGGGCATGGCTACACCTTC. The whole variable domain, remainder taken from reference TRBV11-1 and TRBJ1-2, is EAEVAQSPRYKITEKSQAVAFWCDPISGHATLYWYRQILGQGPELLVQFQDESVVDDSQLPKDRFSAERLKGVDSTLKIQPAELGDSAMYLCASSLDGHGYTFGSGTRLTVV.

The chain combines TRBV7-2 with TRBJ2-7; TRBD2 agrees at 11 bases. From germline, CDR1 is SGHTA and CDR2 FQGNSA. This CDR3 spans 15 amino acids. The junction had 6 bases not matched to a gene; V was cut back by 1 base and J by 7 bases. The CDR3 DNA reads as TGTGCCAGCAGCTTAGTACTAGCGGGAGCACTAGAGCAGTACTTC. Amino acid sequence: CASSLVLAGALEQYF.

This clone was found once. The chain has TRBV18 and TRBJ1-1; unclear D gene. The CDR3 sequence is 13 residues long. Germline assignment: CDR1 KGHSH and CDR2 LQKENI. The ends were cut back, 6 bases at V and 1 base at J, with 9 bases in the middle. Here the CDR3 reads CASSLTENTEAFF. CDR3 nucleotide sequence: TGTGCCAGCTCCCTAACAGAGAACACTGAAGCTTTCTTT.

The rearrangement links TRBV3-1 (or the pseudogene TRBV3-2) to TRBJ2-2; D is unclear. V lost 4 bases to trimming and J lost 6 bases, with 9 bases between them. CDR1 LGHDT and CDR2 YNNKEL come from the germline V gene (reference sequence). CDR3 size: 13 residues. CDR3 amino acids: CASSRVNSGELFF. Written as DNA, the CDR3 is TGTGCCAGCAGCCGAGTAAATTCCGGGGAGCTGTTTTTT.

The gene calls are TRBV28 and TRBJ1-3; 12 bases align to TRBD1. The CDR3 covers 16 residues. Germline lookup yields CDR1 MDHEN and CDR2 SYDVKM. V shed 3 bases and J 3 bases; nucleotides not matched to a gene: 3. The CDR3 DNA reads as TGTGCCAGCAGTTTTTGGGACAGGGGGCTTGGAAACACCATATATTTT. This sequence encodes CASSFWDRGLGNTIYF.

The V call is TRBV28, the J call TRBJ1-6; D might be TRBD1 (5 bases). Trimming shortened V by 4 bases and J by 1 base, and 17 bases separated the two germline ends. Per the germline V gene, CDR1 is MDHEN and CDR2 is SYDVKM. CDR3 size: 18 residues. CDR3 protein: CASSSLLRGRSYNSPLHF. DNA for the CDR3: TGTGCCAGCAGTTCCCTTTTAAGGGGCAGATCCTATAATTCACCCCTCCACTTT. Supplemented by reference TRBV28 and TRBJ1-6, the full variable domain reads DVKVTQSSRYLVKRTGEKVFLECVQDMDHENMFWYRQDPGLGLRLIYFSYDVKMKEKGDIPEGYSVSREKKERFSLILESASTNQTSMYLCASSSLLRGRSYNSPLHFGNGTRLTVT.

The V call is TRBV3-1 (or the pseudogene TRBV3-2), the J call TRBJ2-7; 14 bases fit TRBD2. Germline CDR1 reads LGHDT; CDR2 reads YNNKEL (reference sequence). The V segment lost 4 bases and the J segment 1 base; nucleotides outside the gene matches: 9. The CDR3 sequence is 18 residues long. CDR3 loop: CASSPRTTSGRASYEQYF. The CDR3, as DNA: TGTGCCAGCAGCCCGCGTACGACTAGCGGGAGGGCATCCTACGAGCAGTACTTC.

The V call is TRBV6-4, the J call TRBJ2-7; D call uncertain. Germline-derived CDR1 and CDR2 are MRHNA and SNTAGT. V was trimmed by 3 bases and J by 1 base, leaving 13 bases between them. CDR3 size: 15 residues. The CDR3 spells CASSDWCDWSYEQYF. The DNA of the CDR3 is TGTGCCAGCAGTGATTGGTGTGACTGGTCCTACGAGCAGTACTTC.